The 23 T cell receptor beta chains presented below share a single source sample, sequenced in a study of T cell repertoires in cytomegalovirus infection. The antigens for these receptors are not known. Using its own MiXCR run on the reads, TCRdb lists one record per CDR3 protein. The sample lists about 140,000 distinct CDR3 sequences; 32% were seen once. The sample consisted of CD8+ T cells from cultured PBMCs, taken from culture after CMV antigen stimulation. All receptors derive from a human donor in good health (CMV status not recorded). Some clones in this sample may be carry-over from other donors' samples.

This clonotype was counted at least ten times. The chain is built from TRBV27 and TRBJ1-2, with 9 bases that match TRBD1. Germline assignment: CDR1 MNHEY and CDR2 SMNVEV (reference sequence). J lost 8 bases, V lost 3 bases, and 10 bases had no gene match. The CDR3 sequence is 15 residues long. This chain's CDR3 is CASSFKRDRVGGYTF. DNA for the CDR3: TGTGCCAGCAGTTTTAAACGGGACAGGGTAGGGGGCTACACCTTC.

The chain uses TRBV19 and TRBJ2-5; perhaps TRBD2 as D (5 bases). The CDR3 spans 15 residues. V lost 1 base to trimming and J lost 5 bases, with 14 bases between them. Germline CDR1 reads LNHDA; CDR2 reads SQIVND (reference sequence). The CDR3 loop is CASSIVLGSRETQYF. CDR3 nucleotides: TGTGCCAGTAGTATAGTTCTTGGGAGCCGGGAGACCCAGTACTTC.

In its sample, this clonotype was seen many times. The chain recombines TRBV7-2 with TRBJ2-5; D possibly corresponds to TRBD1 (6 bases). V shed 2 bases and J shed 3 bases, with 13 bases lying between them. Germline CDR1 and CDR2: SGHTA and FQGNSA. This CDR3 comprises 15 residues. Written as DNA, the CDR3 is TGTGCCAGCAGCTTAAGTCTTGGACAGAAAGAGACCCAGTACTTC. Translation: CASSLSLGQKETQYF.

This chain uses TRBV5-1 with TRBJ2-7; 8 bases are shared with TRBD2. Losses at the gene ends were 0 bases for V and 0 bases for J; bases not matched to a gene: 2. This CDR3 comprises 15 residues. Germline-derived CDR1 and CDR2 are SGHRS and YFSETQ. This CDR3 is CASSLVSGTSYEQYF. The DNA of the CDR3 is TGCGCCAGCAGCTTGGTTAGCGGGACCTCCTACGAGCAGTACTTC.

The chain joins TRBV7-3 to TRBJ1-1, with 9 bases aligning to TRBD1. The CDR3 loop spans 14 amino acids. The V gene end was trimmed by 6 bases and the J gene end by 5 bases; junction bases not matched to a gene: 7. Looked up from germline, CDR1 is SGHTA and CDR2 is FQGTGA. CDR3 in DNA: TGTGCCAGCAGTCGGACAGGGGCGGGGACTGAAGCTTTCTTT. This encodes CASSRTGAGTEAFF. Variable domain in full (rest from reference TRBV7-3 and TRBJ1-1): GAGVSQTPSNKVTEKGKYVELRCDPISGHTALYWYRQSLGQGPEFLIYFQGTGAADDSGLPNDRFFAVRPEGSVSTLKIQRTERGDSAVYLCASSRTGAGTEAFFGQGTRLTVV.

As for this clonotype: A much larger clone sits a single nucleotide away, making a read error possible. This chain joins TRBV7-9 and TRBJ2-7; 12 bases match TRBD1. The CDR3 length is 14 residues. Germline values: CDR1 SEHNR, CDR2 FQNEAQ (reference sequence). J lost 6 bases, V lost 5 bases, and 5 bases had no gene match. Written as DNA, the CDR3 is TGTGCCAGCAGCGCCGGGACAGGGGGCTTCGAGCAGTACTTC. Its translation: CASSAGTGGFEQYF.

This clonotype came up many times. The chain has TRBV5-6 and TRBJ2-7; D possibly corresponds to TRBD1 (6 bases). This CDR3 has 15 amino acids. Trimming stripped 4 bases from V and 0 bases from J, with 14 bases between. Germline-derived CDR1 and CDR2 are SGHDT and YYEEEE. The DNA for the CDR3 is TGTGCCAGCAGCACCGGACAGTTTGCCTCCTACGAGCAGTACTTC. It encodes CASSTGQFASYEQYF.

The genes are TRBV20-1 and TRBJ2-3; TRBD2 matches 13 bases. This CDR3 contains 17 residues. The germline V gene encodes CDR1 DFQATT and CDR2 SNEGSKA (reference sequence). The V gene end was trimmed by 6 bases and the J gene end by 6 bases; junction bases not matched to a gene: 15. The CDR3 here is CSAHYTGTSGVTDTQYF. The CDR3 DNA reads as TGCAGTGCGCATTACACTGGGACTAGCGGGGTAACGGATACGCAGTATTTT.

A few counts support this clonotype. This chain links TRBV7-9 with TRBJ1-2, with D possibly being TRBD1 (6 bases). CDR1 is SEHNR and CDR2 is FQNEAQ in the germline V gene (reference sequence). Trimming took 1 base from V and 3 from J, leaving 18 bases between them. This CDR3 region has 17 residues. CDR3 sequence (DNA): TGTGCCAGCAGCTTAGAGGGGGGCCACCGCCAGGACTATGGCTACACCTTC. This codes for CASSLEGGHRQDYGYTF.

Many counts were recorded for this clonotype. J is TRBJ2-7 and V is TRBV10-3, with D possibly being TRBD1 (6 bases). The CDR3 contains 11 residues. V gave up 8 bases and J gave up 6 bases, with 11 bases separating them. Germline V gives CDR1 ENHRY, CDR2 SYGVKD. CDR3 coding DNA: TGTGCCATCGCAGCAGGGGCCGAGCAGTACTTC. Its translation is CAIAAGAEQYF.

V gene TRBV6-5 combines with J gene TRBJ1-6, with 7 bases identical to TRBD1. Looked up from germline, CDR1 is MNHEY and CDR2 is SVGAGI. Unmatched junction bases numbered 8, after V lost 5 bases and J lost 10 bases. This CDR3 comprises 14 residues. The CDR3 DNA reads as TGTGCCAGCAGTCCCGGGACAGAGAGATCACCCCTCCACTTT. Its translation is CASSPGTERSPLHF.

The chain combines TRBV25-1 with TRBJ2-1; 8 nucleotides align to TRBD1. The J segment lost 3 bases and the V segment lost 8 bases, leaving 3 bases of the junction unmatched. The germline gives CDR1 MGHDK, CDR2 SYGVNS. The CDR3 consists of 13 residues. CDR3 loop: CASRQGNYNEQFF. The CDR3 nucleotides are TGTGCCAGCCGACAGGGGAACTACAATGAGCAGTTCTTC.

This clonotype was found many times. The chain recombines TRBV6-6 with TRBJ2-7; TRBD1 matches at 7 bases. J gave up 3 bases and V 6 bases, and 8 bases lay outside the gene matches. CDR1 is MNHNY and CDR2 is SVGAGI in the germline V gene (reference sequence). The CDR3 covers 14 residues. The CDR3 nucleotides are TGTGCCAGCAGGTTGACAGGGCTACTCTACGAGCAGTACTTC. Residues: CASRLTGLLYEQYF.

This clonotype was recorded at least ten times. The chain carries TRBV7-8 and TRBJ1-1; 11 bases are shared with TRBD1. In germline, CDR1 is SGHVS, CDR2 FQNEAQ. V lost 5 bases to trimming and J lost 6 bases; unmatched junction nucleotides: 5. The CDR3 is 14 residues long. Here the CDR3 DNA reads TGTGCCAGCAGCCCGGGACAGGGGGGACCTGAAGCTTTCTTT. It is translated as CASSPGQGGPEAFF.

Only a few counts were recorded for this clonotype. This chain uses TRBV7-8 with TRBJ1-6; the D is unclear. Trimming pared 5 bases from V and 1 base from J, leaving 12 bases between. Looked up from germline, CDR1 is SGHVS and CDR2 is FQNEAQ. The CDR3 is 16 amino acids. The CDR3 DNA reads TGTGCCAGCAGCCCCAGAAGAGGGTCCTATAATTCACCCCTCCACTTT. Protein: CASSPRRGSYNSPLHF. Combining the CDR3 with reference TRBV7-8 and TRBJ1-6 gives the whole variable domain GAGVSQSPRYKVAKRGQDVALRCDPISGHVSLFWYQQALGQGPEFLTYFQNEAQLDKSGLPSDRFFAERPEGSVSTLKIQRTQQEDSAVYLCASSPRRGSYNSPLHFGNGTRLTVT.

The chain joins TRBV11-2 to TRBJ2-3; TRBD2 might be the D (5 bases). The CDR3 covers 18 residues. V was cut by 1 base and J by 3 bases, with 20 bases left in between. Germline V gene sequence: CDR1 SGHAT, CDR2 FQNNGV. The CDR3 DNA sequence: TGTGCCAGCAGCTTAGGACGGGGTGGAATATACACGACAGATACGCAGTATTTT. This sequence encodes CASSLGRGGIYTTDTQYF.

The CDR3 nucleotides are TGTGCCAGCAGCGAAACCGTGACAGGGATTCGCTATAATTCACCCCTCCACTTT. Encoded protein: CASSETVTGIRYNSPLHF. The genes are TRBV6-5 and TRBJ1-6, with TRBD1 matching 7 bases. CDR3 length: 18 amino acids. V was clipped by 6 bases and J by 3 bases; unmatched bases: 14. Germline V CDR1 and CDR2: MNHEY, SVGAGI.

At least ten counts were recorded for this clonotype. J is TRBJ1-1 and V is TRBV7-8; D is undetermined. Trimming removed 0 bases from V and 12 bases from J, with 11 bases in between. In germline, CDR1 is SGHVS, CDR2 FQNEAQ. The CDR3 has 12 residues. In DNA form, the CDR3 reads TGTGCCAGCAGCTTAGCGGGAGGGCTACCTTTCTTT. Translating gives CASSLAGGLPFF.

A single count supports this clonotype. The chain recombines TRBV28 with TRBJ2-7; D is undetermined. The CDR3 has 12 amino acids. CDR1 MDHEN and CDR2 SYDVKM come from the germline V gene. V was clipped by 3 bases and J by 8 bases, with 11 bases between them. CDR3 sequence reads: CASSFSPSQQYF. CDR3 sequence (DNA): TGTGCCAGCAGTTTTTCGCCAAGTCAGCAGTACTTC. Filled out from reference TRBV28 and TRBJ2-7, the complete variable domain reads DVKVTQSSRYLVKRTGEKVFLECVQDMDHENMFWYRQDPGLGLRLIYFSYDVKMKEKGDIPEGYSVSREKKERFSLILESASTNQTSMYLCASSFSPSQQYFGPGTRLTVT.

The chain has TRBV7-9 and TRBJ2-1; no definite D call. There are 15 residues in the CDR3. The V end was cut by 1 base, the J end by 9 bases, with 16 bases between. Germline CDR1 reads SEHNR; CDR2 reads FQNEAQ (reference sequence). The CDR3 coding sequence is TGTGCCAGCAGCTTAGAGGTGGGCGCGGTGGGTGAGCAGTTCTTC. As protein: CASSLEVGAVGEQFF.

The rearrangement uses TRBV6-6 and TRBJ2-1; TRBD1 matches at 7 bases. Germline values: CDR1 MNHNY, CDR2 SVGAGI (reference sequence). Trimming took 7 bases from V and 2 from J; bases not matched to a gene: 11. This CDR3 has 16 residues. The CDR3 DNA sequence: TGTGCCAGCACCGAAGCCGGGACAGAAGCCTACAATGAGCAGTTCTTC. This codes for CASTEAGTEAYNEQFF.

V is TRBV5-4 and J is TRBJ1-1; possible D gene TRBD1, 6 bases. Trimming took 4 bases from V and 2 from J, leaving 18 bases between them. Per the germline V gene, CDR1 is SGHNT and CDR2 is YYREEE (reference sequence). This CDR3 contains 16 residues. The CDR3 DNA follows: TGTGCCAGCAGCCCGGGTGGGAGGGGGTTAAACACTGAAGCTTTCTTT. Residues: CASSPGGRGLNTEAFF.

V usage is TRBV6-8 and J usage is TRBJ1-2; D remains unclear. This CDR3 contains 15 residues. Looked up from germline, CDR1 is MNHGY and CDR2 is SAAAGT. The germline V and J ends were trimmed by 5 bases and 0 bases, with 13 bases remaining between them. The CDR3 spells CASSTSGFPNYGYTF. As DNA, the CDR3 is TGTGCCAGCAGTACCTCAGGCTTCCCTAACTATGGCTACACCTTC.